Sequencing of this TCR beta chain was carried out in a study of blood T cell repertoires in COVID-19. Germline V gives CDR1 SGHRS, CDR2 YFSETQ. This CDR3 has 16 amino acids. V gave up 0 bases and J gave up 0 bases, with 12 bases separating them. Using immunoSEQ multiplex PCR, the repertoire was profiled, and TCRdb retains in-frame clones only, with some absent. The repertoire includes 150,000 to 190,000 clones, about 86% of them detected once, and 7.3% sits in the top ten. The clonotype was recovered from a man over 45 who had recovered from COVID-19. The chain combines TRBV5-1 with TRBJ1-1, with D unclear. Sequencing input: PBMCs or T cells enriched from blood (not recorded which). CDR3 residues: CASSLASSSMNTEAFF. The CDR3 nucleotides are TGCGCCAGCAGCTTGGCGTCATCAAGCATGAACACTGAAGCTTTCTTT.